This T cell receptor beta chain was captured by sequencing in a study of blood T cell repertoires in COVID-19. This clone occurred once. The CDR3 has 14 amino acids. V lost 0 bases, J lost 8 bases, and 10 bases lay in between. Looked up from germline, CDR1 is LNHNV and CDR2 is YYDKDF (reference sequence). Only in-frame clones appear in the TCRdb table, and some are missing; sequencing was by immunoSEQ multiplex PCR. The sample carries approximately 260,000 clones, about 80% recorded once. This TCR came from a man aged 45 to 65 who had recovered from COVID-19. The chain links TRBV15 to TRBJ1-4, with D hard to call. The source material was PBMCs or T cells enriched from blood (not recorded which). CDR3 in amino acids: CATSREQYSEKLFF. The CDR3 DNA sequence: TGTGCCACCAGCAGAGAACAGTATTCCGAAAAACTGTTTTTT.